Following are 30 T cell receptor beta chains from one sample sequenced in a study of cytomegalovirus exposure and HLA in healthy donors. Primers included in the PCR were 60 Vbeta and 13 Jbeta primers. Sequencing was performed with immunoSEQ multiplex PCR; in TCRdb, only in-frame clones are kept and a portion is missing. The data show 80,000 to 100,000 clones, 74% seen once. Sequencing used PBMCs. Receptor source: a man younger than 40 in good health and CMV-seropositive.

The chain couples TRBV28 to TRBJ2-1, with D perhaps matching TRBD2 (5 bases). CDR3 size: 15 residues. From germline, CDR1 is MDHEN and CDR2 SYDVKM. The V and J ends lost 7 bases and 4 bases respectively, with 17 bases between them. In DNA form, the CDR3 reads TGTGCCAGCACCCCGGACTCCAGCGTGTACAATGAGCAGTTCTTC. It is translated as CASTPDSSVYNEQFF.

The chain's CDR3 is CASSLAQGYEQYF. The CDR3 region has the DNA TGTGCCAGCAGCTTAGCGCAGGGATACGAGCAGTACTTC. J is TRBJ2-7 and V is TRBV7-6, with D perhaps matching TRBD1 (5 bases). Trimming took off 0 bases at V and 4 bases at J, with 7 bases between the two ends. The CDR3 loop spans 13 amino acids. Per the germline V gene, CDR1 is SGHVS and CDR2 is FNYEAQ.

The chain recombines TRBV4-2 with TRBJ2-7, with TRBD2 matching over 7 bases. CDR1 and CDR2 (germline): LGHNA, YNFKEQ. Trimming removed 1 base from V and 5 bases from J; junction bases left unmatched: 8. CDR3 size: 15 residues. CDR3 coding DNA: TGTGCCAGCAGCCAAGGGGTCTCAGGGAGGGACGAGCAGTACTTC. Its protein is CASSQGVSGRDEQYF.

In DNA form, the CDR3 reads TGTGCCAGCAGCTTGGTGTCCCTACGGAACTATGGCTACACCTTC. Its translation: CASSLVSLRNYGYTF. This chain uses TRBV5-6 with TRBJ1-2; D is ambiguous. CDR1 is SGHDT and CDR2 is YYEEEE in the germline V gene. The CDR3 has 15 amino acids. V was clipped by 0 bases and J by 2 bases, with 11 bases between them.

In the case of this clone: Sequence at one end of the junction differs from germline and may be a read error. This chain uses TRBV6-1 with TRBJ2-5; 10 bases line up with TRBD2. This CDR3 has 14 residues. CDR1 MNHNS and CDR2 SASEGT come from the germline V gene. Here the CDR3 reads CASSEGLAAETQYF. In nucleotides, the CDR3 is TGTGCCAGCAGCGAAGGACTAGCGGCAGAGACCCAGTACTTC.

This rearrangement joins TRBV6-6 to TRBJ1-6; the D is unclear. Germline V gene sequence: CDR1 MNHNY, CDR2 SVGAGI (reference sequence). Trimming pared 8 bases from V and 2 bases from J, leaving 7 bases between. The CDR3 is 13 residues long. The CDR3 region has the DNA TGTGCCAGCCGGGAGACCTATAATTCACCCCTCCACTTT. Translated, it gives CASRETYNSPLHF.

This clone occurred a few times. CDR3 sequence reads: CASSLEGGPGEQYF. CDR3 coding DNA: TGTGCCAGCAGCTTGGAGGGAGGGCCGGGTGAGCAGTACTTC. V gene TRBV7-6 combines with J gene TRBJ2-7; 7 bases are a match to TRBD2. V gave up 3 bases and J gave up 7 bases; unmatched junction bases: 9. The germline CDR1 and CDR2 sequences are SGHVS and FNYEAQ. This CDR3 has 14 amino acids.

The chain combines TRBV30 with TRBJ1-3, with D perhaps matching TRBD1 (6 bases). Germline V gives CDR1 GTSNPN, CDR2 SVGIG (reference sequence). With 3 bases removed from V and 0 bases from J, the gap between germline ends came to 9 bases. The CDR3 has 14 residues. The CDR3 DNA reads TGTGCCTGGAGCAAAGGGGGCTCTGGAAACACCATATATTTT. Translation: CAWSKGGSGNTIYF.

The chain has TRBV21-1 and TRBJ2-7; the D segment call TRBD1 is taken from the table without a DNA check. TRBV21-1 is a pseudogene locus. This CDR3 is 17 amino acids long. The CDR3 sequence is CASSHGTGGKIGYEQYF. The CDR3 nucleotides are TGTGCCAGCAGCCACGGGACAGGGGGAAAAATCGGCTACGAGCAGTACTTC.

Notes on this clone: The same CDR3 arises from other DNA sequences in this sample as well. CDR3 nucleotides: TGCGCCAGCAGCTTTCCTAGCACAGATACGCAGTATTTT. Amino acids: CASSFPSTDTQYF. The chain combines TRBV5-1 with TRBJ2-3; D not resolved. Trimming shortened V by 2 bases and J by 0 bases, and 4 bases separated the two germline ends. This CDR3 contains 13 residues. Germline CDR1 and CDR2: SGHRS and YFSETQ.

This chain connects TRBV27 to TRBJ1-2; TRBD1 aligns across 9 bases. The CDR3 runs to 15 residues. Germline CDR1 is MNHEY and CDR2 is SMNVEV (reference sequence). V lost 2 bases to trimming and J lost 6 bases; unmatched junction nucleotides: 7. CDR3: CASSLRPRQGDGYTF. CDR3 nucleotides: TGTGCCAGCAGTTTACGACCCCGACAGGGGGATGGCTACACCTTC.

In this sample, this clone turned up a few times. The chain combines TRBV7-6 with TRBJ1-1; a weak D match, TRBD1 (5 bases). Trimming shortened V by 5 bases and J by 3 bases, and 10 bases separated the two germline ends. The CDR3 covers 13 residues. The germline V gene has CDR1 SGHVS and CDR2 FNYEAQ. The CDR3 protein is CASSPGGDTEAFF. The CDR3 DNA reads as TGTGCCAGCAGCCCCGGGGGGGACACTGAAGCTTTCTTT.

The chain joins TRBV30 to TRBJ1-1; 7 nucleotides align to TRBD1. The CDR3 sequence is 13 residues long. Looked up from germline, CDR1 is GTSNPN and CDR2 is SVGIG (reference sequence). The ends lost 1 base at V and 4 bases at J; junction bases unmatched: 3. For the CDR3, the DNA is TGTGCCTGGAGTGGGAACAGGGGCACTGAAGCTTTCTTT. Translation gives CAWSGNRGTEAFF.

The chain has TRBV5-6 and TRBJ1-1, with D perhaps matching TRBD1 (6 bases). The CDR3 length is 16 residues. Germline-derived CDR1 and CDR2 are SGHDT and YYEEEE. The V gene lost 3 bases and the J gene lost 12 bases, with 27 bases spanning the gap. This CDR3 reads CASSWGPAGPRGGSFF. For the CDR3, the DNA is TGTGCCAGCAGCTGGGGGCCCGCAGGTCCCCGAGGTGGATCTTTCTTT. Combining the CDR3 with reference TRBV5-6 and TRBJ1-1 gives the whole variable domain DAGVTQSPTHLIKTRGQQVTLRCSPKSGHDTVSWYQQALGQGPQFIFQYYEEEERQRGNFPDRFSGHQFPNYSSELNVNALLLGDSALYLCASSWGPAGPRGGSFFGQGTRLTVV.

J is TRBJ2-3 and V is TRBV7-2; possibly TRBD1 for D (6 bases). Trimming took off 4 bases at V and 8 bases at J, with 16 bases between the two ends. Germline CDR1 and CDR2: SGHTA and FQGNSA. The CDR3 runs 14 residues. CDR3 coding DNA: TGTGCCAGCAGCTCGTTTACGGACAGCCGTACGCAGTATTTT. Translated, it gives CASSSFTDSRTQYF.

The chain combines TRBV6-5 with TRBJ1-3; D is unresolved. The CDR3 is made up of 15 amino acids. V was shortened by 6 bases and J by 0 bases, with 12 bases between the two germline ends. Germline-derived CDR1 and CDR2 are MNHEY and SVGAGI. CDR3 DNA: TGTGCCAGCAGCCAAGGACTCAGCTCTGGAAACACCATATATTTT. This codes for CASSQGLSSGNTIYF.

The chain recombines TRBV15 with TRBJ1-2, with 8 bases aligning to TRBD1. The germline V gene has CDR1 LNHNV and CDR2 YYDKDF (reference sequence). CDR3 length equals 15 residues. V dropped 3 bases and J dropped 7; count of bases not matched to a gene: 10. The CDR3 spells CATSRLDGQGCGYTF. The CDR3 DNA reads as TGTGCCACCAGCAGGTTGGACGGACAGGGTTGTGGCTACACCTTC.

The chain carries TRBV20-1 and TRBJ1-2, with 7 positions matching TRBD1. The length of the CDR3 is 11 residues. In germline, CDR1 is DFQATT, CDR2 SNEGSKA (reference sequence). V was pared by 6 bases and J by 6 bases, with 4 bases of the junction left unmatched. The CDR3 spells CSAHQGDGYTF. CDR3 nucleotides: TGCAGTGCCCACCAGGGGGATGGCTACACCTTC.

The V and J genes are TRBV2 and TRBJ1-1; 7 bases fit TRBD1. V gave up 9 bases and J gave up 7 bases; unmatched junction bases: 11. The CDR3 is 13 residues long. The germline V gene encodes CDR1 SNHLY and CDR2 FYNNEI. The CDR3 loop reads CARNHRGLNEAFF. DNA of the CDR3: TGTGCCAGGAATCACAGGGGATTGAATGAAGCTTTCTTT.

J is TRBJ2-7 and V is TRBV11-2, with D possibly matching TRBD2 (5 bases). Germline-derived CDR1 and CDR2 are SGHAT and FQNNGV. This CDR3 is 13 amino acids long. The V end was cut by 0 bases, the J end by 6 bases, with 9 bases between. CDR3 sequence reads: CASSLEPAGEQYF. The CDR3 DNA sequence: TGTGCCAGCAGCTTAGAGCCCGCGGGCGAGCAGTACTTC. The full variable domain, rest sourced from reference TRBV11-2 and TRBJ2-7, is EAGVAQSPRYKIIEKRQSVAFWCNPISGHATLYWYQQILGQGPKLLIQFQNNGVVDDSQLPKDRFSAERLKGVDSTLKIQPAKLEDSAVYLCASSLEPAGEQYFGPGTRLTVT.

The chain links TRBV7-9 to TRBJ1-3; TRBD1 agrees at 7 bases. This CDR3 is built from 15 residues. Germline CDR1 SEHNR, CDR2 FQNEAQ (reference sequence). Trimming at V came to 2 bases and at J to 2 bases, leaving 3 bases not matched to a gene. This CDR3 is CASSLRGGAGNTIYF. The CDR3 nucleotides read TGTGCCAGCAGCTTAAGAGGGGGCGCTGGAAACACCATATATTTT. Looking up the rest from reference TRBV7-9 and TRBJ1-3 gives the full variable domain: DTGVSQNPRHKITKRGQNVTFRCDPISEHNRLYWYRQTLGQGPEFLTYFQNEAQLEKSRLLSDRFSAERPKGSFSTLEIQRTEQGDSAMYLCASSLRGGAGNTIYFGEGSWLTVV.

The gene calls are TRBV4-3 and TRBJ2-7; perhaps TRBD1 as D (6 bases). Trimming removed 2 bases at V and 7 bases at J, with 12 bases between. CDR1 is LGHNA and CDR2 is YSLEER in the germline V gene. The CDR3 is made up of 13 amino acids. In DNA form, the CDR3 reads TGCGCCAGCAGCCAATGGGACACTGGGGAGCAGTACTTC. Its translation: CASSQWDTGEQYF.

The chain combines TRBV5-1 with TRBJ1-3, with D unclear. V was cut by 4 bases and J by 2 bases, with 7 bases left in between. The CDR3 length is 13 residues. Germline V gene data show CDR1 as SGHRS and CDR2 as YFSETQ. This chain's CDR3 is CASSPAAGNTIYF. Here the CDR3 DNA reads TGCGCCAGCAGCCCGGCGGCTGGAAACACCATATATTTT.

This rearrangement joins TRBV10-3 to TRBJ2-7; tentative D call: TRBD1 (6 bases). Per germline, CDR1 ENHRY and CDR2 SYGVKD. Trimming cost V 0 bases and J 4 bases, with 13 bases left between them. This CDR3 is 15 amino acids long. The CDR3: CAISESTGQIYEQYF. The DNA for the CDR3 is TGTGCCATCAGTGAGTCGACCGGACAGATATACGAGCAGTACTTC.

The V call is TRBV11-3, the J call TRBJ2-7; the D gene is possibly TRBD2 (7 bases). The CDR3 is 15 amino acids. From germline, CDR1 is SGHNT and CDR2 YENEEA. V shed 5 bases and J shed 7 bases, with 21 bases lying between them. CDR3 in DNA: TGTGCCAGCAGCCCCGAGGGGGGGCCGAAGGATGAGCAGTACTTC. Translating gives CASSPEGGPKDEQYF. Full variable domain (outside the CDR3, taken from reference TRBV11-3 and TRBJ2-7): EAGVVQSPRYKIIEKKQPVAFWCNPISGHNTLYWYLQNLGQGPELLIRYENEEAVDDSQLPKDRFSAERLKGVDSTLKIQPAELGDSAVYLCASSPEGGPKDEQYFGPGTRLTVT.

The J gene is TRBJ1-1, the V gene TRBV10-3; TRBD1 might be the D (6 bases). The CDR3 loop spans 19 amino acids. V lost 6 bases and J lost 3, with 29 bases in between. Germline V CDR1 and CDR2: ENHRY, SYGVKD. The CDR3 nucleotides read TGTGCCATCAGCTCATACCGATCTCGGACAGCGGTGAGGCACACTGAAGCTTTCTTT. Its translation is CAISSYRSRTAVRHTEAFF.

The chain has TRBV28 and TRBJ1-2; D might be TRBD1 (6 bases). V shed 2 bases and J shed 6 bases, with 10 bases lying between them. This CDR3 is built from 13 residues. Germline V CDR1 and CDR2: MDHEN, SYDVKM. CDR3 region: CASSLGQQHGYTF. Here the CDR3 DNA reads TGTGCCAGCAGTTTAGGACAGCAGCATGGCTACACCTTC.

The V gene is TRBV27, the J gene TRBJ1-1, with D hard to call. The CDR3 is 14 residues long. The V gene lost 0 bases and the J gene lost 4 bases, with 9 bases spanning the gap. The germline CDR1 and CDR2 sequences are MNHEY and SMNVEV (reference sequence). The DNA for the CDR3 is TGTGCCAGCAGTTTATCGAAACGGGGCACTGAAGCTTTCTTT. It translates to CASSLSKRGTEAFF.

The CDR3: CATSRQGSYNEQFF. DNA for the CDR3: TGTGCCACCAGCCGACAGGGCTCCTACAATGAGCAGTTCTTC. The chain carries TRBV15 and TRBJ2-1, with 7 nucleotides matching TRBD1. CDR3 length equals 14 residues. Unmatched junction bases numbered 1, after V lost 5 bases and J lost 0 bases. Looked up from germline, CDR1 is LNHNV and CDR2 is YYDKDF (reference sequence).

In this sample, this clone turned up a few times. V and J are TRBV4-1 and TRBJ1-2; 7 bases are a match to TRBD1. The V segment lost 5 bases and the J segment 4 bases; nucleotides outside the gene matches: 10. Germline assignment: CDR1 MGHRA and CDR2 YSYEKL. The CDR3 totals 15 residues. In nucleotides, the CDR3 is TGCGCCAGCAGCTACGGACAGGACGACCTCTATGGCTACACCTTC. Amino acids: CASSYGQDDLYGYTF.